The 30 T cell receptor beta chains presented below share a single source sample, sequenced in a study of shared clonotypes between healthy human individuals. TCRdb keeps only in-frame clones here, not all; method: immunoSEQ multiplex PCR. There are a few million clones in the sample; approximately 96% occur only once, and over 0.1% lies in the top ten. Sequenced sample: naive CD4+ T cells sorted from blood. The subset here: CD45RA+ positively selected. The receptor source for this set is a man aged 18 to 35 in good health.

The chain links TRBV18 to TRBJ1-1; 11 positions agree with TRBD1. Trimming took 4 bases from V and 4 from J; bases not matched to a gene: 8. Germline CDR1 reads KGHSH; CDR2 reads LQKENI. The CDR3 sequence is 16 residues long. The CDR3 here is CASSLNTGTGGTEAFF. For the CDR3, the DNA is TGTGCCAGCTCACTAAATACCGGGACAGGGGGCACTGAAGCTTTCTTT.

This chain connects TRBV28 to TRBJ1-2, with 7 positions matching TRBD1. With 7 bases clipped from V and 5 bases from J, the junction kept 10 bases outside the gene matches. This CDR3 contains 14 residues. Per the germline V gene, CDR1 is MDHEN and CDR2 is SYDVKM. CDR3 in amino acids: CASTLGGQIYGYTF. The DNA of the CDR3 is TGTGCCAGCACCTTAGGGGGACAGATTTATGGCTACACCTTC.

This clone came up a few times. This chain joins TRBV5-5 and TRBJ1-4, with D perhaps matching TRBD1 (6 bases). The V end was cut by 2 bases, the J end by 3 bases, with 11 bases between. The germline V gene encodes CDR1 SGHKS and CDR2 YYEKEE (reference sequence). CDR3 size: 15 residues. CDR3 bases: TGTGCCAGCAGCTTCCAGGGGATCCCTAATGAAAAACTGTTTTTT. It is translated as CASSFQGIPNEKLFF.

CDR3 loop: CASSLLAGGPPFF. CDR3 sequence (DNA): TGTGCCAGCAGCTTACTAGCGGGGGGGCCACCGTTCTTC. This chain joins TRBV11-3 and TRBJ2-1; the match to TRBD2 covers 12 bases. This CDR3 has 13 residues. With V trimmed by 2 bases and J by 15 bases, 5 bases remained unmatched. The germline V gene has CDR1 SGHNT and CDR2 YENEEA.

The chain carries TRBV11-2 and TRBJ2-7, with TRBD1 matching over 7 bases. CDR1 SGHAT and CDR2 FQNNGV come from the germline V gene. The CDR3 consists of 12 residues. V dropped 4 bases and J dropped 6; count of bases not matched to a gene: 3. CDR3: CASSSNRGEQYF. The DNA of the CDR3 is TGTGCCAGCAGCTCAAACAGGGGCGAGCAGTACTTC.

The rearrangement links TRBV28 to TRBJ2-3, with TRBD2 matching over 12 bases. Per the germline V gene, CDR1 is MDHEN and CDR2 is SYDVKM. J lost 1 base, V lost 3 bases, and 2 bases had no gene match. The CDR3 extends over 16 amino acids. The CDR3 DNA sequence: TGTGCCAGCAGTTTCAGACTAGCGGGAGGCACAGATACGCAGTATTTT. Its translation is CASSFRLAGGTDTQYF. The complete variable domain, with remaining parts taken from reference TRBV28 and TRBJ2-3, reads DVKVTQSSRYLVKRTGEKVFLECVQDMDHENMFWYRQDPGLGLRLIYFSYDVKMKEKGDIPEGYSVSREKKERFSLILESASTNQTSMYLCASSFRLAGGTDTQYFGPGTRLTVL.

CDR3 DNA: TGCGCCAGCAGTCAATTCCAGGGGACTATCTACGAGCAGTACTTC. This gives the protein CASSQFQGTIYEQYF. The chain is built from TRBV23-1 and TRBJ2-7; TRBD2 might be the D (7 bases). Being an ORF, TRBV23-1 has a function that is uncertain. Trimming removed 1 base from V and 3 bases from J, with 13 bases in between. CDR3 length: 15 residues.

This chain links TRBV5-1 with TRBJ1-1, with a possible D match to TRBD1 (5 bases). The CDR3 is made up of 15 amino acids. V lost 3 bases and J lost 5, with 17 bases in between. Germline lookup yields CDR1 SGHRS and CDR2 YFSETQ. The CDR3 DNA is TGCGCCAGCAGCTCCAGGGAAGGGGTCGGAACTGAAGCTTTCTTT. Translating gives CASSSREGVGTEAFF.

The CDR3: CASSLDYGKLFF. The DNA of the CDR3 is TGTGCCAGCAGCTTAGATTACGGCAAACTGTTTTTT. V and J are TRBV7-2 and TRBJ1-4; D is undetermined. Germline loops: CDR1 SGHTA, CDR2 FQGNSA. The CDR3 is 12 residues long. V was cut by 1 base and J by 11 bases, with 8 bases left in between.

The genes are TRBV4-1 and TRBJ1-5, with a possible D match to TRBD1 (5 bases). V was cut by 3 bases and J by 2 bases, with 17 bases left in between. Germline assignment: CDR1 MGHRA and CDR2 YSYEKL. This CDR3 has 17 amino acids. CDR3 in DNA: TGCGCCAGCAGCCAGGCCGCCTATGACAGCCGCAATCAGCCCCAGCATTTT. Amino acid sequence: CASSQAAYDSRNQPQHF.

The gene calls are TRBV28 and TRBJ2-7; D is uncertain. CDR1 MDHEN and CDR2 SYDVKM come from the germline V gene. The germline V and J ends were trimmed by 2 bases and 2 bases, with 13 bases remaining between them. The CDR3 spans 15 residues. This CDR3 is CASSLGIIPAYEQYF. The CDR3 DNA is TGTGCCAGCAGTTTAGGGATAATACCGGCCTACGAGCAGTACTTC.

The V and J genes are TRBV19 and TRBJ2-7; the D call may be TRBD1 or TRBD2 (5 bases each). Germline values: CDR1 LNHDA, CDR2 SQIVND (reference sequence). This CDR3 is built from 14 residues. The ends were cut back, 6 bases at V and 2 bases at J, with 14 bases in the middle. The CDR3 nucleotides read TGTGCCAGTAGGGGGACGGGGTATACCTACGAGCAGTACTTC. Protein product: CASRGTGYTYEQYF.

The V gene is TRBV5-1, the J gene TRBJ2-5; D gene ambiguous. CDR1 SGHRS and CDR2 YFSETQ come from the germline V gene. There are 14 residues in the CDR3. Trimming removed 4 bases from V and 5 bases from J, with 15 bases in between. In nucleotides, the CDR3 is TGCGCCAGCAGCGATGGGTCCTCGGCGGAGACCCAGTACTTC. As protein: CASSDGSSAETQYF.

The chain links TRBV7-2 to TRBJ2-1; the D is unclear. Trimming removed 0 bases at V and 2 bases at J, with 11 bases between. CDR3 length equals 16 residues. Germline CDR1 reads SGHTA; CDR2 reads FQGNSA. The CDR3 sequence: CASSLAVARTYNEQFF. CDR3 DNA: TGTGCCAGCAGCTTAGCTGTAGCCCGGACCTACAATGAGCAGTTCTTC.

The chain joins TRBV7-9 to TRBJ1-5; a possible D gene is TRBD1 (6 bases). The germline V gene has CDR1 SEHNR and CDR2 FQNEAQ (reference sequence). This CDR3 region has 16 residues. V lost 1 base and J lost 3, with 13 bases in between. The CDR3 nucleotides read TGTGCCAGCAGCTTAGGGTCGGGGGGCCACAATCAGCCCCAGCATTTT. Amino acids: CASSLGSGGHNQPQHF.

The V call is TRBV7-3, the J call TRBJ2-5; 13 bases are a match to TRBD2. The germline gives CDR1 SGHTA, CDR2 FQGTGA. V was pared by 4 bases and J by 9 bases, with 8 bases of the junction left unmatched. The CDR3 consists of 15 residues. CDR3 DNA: TGTGCCAGCAGCTCCGGGACTAGCGGGATAGGGCCCCAGTACTTC. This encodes CASSSGTSGIGPQYF.

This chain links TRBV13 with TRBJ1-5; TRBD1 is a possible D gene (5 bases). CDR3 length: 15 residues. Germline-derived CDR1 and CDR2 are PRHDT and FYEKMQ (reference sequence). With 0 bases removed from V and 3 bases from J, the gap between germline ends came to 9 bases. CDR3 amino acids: CASSLGRQPNQPQHF. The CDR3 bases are TGTGCCAGCAGCTTAGGCCGACAGCCCAATCAGCCCCAGCATTTT.

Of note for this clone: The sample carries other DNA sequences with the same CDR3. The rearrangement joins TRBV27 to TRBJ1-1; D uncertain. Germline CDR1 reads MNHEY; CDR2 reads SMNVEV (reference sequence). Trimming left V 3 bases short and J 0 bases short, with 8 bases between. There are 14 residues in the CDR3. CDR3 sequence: CASSFGSVNTEAFF. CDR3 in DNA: TGTGCCAGCAGTTTCGGCAGTGTGAACACTGAAGCTTTCTTT.

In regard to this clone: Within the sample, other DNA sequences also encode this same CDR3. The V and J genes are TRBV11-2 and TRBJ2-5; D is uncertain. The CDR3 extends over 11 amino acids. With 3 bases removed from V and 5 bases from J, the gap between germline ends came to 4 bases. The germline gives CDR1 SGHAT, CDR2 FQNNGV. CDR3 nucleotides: TGTGCCAGCAGCTTTTCGGAGACCCAGTACTTC. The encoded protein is CASSFSETQYF.

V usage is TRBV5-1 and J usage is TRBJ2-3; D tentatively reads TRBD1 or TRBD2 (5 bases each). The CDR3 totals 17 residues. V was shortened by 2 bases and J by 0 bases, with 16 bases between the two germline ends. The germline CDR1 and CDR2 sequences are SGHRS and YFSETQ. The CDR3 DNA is TGCGCCAGCAGCTTAAAAGGGGAGAAGTTTAGCACAGATACGCAGTATTTT. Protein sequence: CASSLKGEKFSTDTQYF.

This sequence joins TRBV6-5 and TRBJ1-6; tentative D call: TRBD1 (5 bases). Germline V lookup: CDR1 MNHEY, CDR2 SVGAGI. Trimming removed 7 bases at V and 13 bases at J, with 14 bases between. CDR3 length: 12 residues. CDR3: CASTPGTGPLHF. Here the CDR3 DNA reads TGTGCCAGCACTCCTGGGACGGGTCCCCTCCACTTT.

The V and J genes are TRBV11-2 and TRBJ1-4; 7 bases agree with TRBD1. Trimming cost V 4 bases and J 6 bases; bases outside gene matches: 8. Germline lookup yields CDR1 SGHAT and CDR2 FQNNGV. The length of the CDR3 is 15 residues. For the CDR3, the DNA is TGTGCCAGCAGCTCGCCGGGACAGAACGATGAAAAACTGTTTTTT. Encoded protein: CASSSPGQNDEKLFF.

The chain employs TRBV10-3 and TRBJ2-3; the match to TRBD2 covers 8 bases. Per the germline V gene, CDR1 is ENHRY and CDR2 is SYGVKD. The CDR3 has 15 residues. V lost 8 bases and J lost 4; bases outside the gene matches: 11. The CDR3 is CAIGAGLAGSDTQYF. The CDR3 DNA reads TGTGCCATCGGGGCCGGGCTAGCGGGTTCAGATACGCAGTATTTT.

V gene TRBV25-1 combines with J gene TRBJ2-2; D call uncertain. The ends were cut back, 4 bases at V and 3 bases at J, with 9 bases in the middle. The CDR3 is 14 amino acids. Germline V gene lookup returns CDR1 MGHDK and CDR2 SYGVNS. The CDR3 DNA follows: TGTGCCAGCAGTGGGCACCCATACACCGGGGAGCTGTTTTTT. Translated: CASSGHPYTGELFF.

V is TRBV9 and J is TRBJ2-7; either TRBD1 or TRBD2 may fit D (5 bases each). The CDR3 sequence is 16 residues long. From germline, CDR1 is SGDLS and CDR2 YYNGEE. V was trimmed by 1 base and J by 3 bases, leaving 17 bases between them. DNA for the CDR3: TGTGCCAGCAGCGTACCGGCGTCAGGGAGAATCTACGAGCAGTACTTC. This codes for CASSVPASGRIYEQYF.

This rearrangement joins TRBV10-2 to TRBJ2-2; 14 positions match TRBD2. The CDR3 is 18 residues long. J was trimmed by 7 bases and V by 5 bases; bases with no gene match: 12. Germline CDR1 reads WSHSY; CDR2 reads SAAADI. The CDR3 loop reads CASSRTGTSGGRGGELFF. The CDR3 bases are TGCGCCAGCAGTCGGACAGGGACTAGCGGGGGCCGTGGCGGGGAGCTGTTTTTT.

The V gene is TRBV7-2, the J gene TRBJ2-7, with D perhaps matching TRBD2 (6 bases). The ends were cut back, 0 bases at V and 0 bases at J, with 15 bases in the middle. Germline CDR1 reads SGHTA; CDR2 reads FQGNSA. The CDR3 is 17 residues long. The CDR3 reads CASSLAPGGPVSYEQYF. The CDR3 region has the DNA TGTGCCAGCAGCTTAGCGCCTGGAGGGCCCGTCTCCTACGAGCAGTACTTC.

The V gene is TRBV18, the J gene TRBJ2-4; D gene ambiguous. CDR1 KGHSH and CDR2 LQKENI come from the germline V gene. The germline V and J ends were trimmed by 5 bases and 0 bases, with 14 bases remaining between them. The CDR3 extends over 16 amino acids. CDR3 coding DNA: TGTGCCAGCTCAAATAAGGGCCCCTTAGCCAAAAACATTCAGTACTTC. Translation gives CASSNKGPLAKNIQYF.

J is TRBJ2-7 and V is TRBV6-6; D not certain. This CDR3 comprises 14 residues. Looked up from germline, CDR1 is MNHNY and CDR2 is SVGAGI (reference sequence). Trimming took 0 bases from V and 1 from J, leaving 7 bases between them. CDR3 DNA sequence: TGTGCCAGCAGTTACTCGACTGAATCCTACGAGCAGTACTTC. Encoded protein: CASSYSTESYEQYF.

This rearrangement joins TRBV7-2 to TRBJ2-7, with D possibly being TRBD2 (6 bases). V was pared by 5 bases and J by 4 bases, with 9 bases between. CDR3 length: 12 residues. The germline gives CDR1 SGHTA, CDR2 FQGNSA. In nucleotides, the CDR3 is TGTGCCAGCAGCACCGGACTATACGAGCAGTACTTC. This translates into CASSTGLYEQYF.